The 7 T cell receptor beta chains given below trace back to one sample, sequenced in a study of blood T cells in healthy people across ages. Through a sample-barcoded 5' primer and a J-beta primer mix, a second PCR was run for roughly 6 to 12 cycles. TCRdb independently ran MiXCR on the 5' RACE reads; one entry per CDR3 protein. This table has roughly 1,500,000 distinct CDR3 sequences, roughly 30% appearing once. The sequencing input was blood. These TCRs come from a woman aged 30 to 39 in good health.

As for this clonotype: No conserved phenylalanine or tryptophan ends this CDR3, so it is likely a read error. The V call is TRBV7-8, the J call TRBJ2-1; maybe TRBD2 (5 bases). This CDR3 is 20 amino acids long. The germline V gene has CDR1 SGHVS and CDR2 FQNEAQ. V was pared by 0 bases and J by 0 bases, with 21 bases between. Written as DNA, the CDR3 is TGTGCCAGCAGCTTAGCGTTATCGGGGTTCGATACTAACTCCTACAATGAGCAGTTCTGC. This translates into CASSLALSGFDTNSYNEQFC.

The rearrangement uses TRBV7-9 and TRBJ2-3, with D maybe TRBD2 (5 bases). This CDR3 comprises 18 residues. Germline assignment: CDR1 SEHNR and CDR2 FQNEAQ (reference sequence). The ends were cut back, 4 bases at V and 4 bases at J, with 24 bases in the middle. In nucleotides, the CDR3 is TGTGCCAGCAGCTCATCCTCCCCCGGGCGCGGGTGGGCAGATACGCAGTATTTT. Amino acids: CASSSSSPGRGWADTQYF.

A few counts support this clonotype. The chain has TRBV4-3 and TRBJ2-7, with D perhaps given as TRBD1 or TRBD2 (5 bases each). The length of the CDR3 is 16 residues. Germline CDR1 is LGHNA and CDR2 is YSLEER. Trimming left V 1 base short and J 3 bases short, with 16 bases between. The CDR3 sequence is CASSQGRFPGRYEQYF. The CDR3 DNA follows: TGCGCCAGCAGCCAAGGAAGGTTCCCGGGGCGCTACGAGCAGTACTTC.

With respect to this clonotype: Since a much larger clone is just one base distant, this may be a read error. This chain links TRBV10-2 with TRBJ2-1; 11 bases align to TRBD2. The CDR3 is made up of 17 amino acids. Germline CDR1 and CDR2: WSHSY and SAAADI. V dropped 0 bases and J dropped 8; count of bases not matched to a gene: 9. Here the CDR3 DNA reads TGCGCCAGCAGTGAGTCGATGGCACTAGCGGGGGTCGATGAGCAGTTCTTC. This sequence encodes CASSESMALAGVDEQFF.

This clonotype was seen only a few times. The V and J genes are TRBV7-9 and TRBJ2-5, with 8 nucleotides matching TRBD1. J lost 3 bases, V lost 1 base, and 10 bases had no gene match. Per germline, CDR1 SEHNR and CDR2 FQNEAQ (reference sequence). CDR3 length: 17 amino acids. The CDR3: CASSLVSFLGQEETQYF. CDR3 bases: TGTGCCAGCAGCTTAGTCTCCTTTCTGGGACAGGAAGAGACCCAGTACTTC.

The V call is TRBV20-1, the J call TRBJ1-4; D is undetermined. The V and J ends lost 3 bases and 8 bases respectively, with 7 bases between them. Germline values: CDR1 DFQATT, CDR2 SNEGSKA (reference sequence). The CDR3 length is 11 residues. Here the CDR3 reads CSARWKEKLFF. DNA of the CDR3: TGCAGTGCTAGGTGGAAGGAAAAACTGTTTTTT.

V gene TRBV11-1 combines with J gene TRBJ2-5; TRBD2 aligns across 7 bases. This CDR3 has 16 residues. Germline-derived CDR1 and CDR2 are SGHAT and FQDESV (reference sequence). V trimming: 5 bases; J trimming: 5 bases; junction bases outside the gene matches: 14. CDR3 nucleotide sequence: TGTGCCAGCAGCGCCCCTAGCCCGGGGGGTTCTGAGACCCAGTACTTC. It encodes CASSAPSPGGSETQYF.